A single sample gave rise to the 11 T cell receptor beta chains below, sequenced in a study of control samples from healthy donors and cancer patients. Assay: immunoSEQ multiplex PCR; the TCRdb copy retains only in-frame clones and omits some. The data hold approximately 46,000 clones, with 85% to 95% observed a single time. Sequencing was performed on PBMCs. These receptor sequences come from a man aged 25-45 years with colorectal cancer.

This rearrangement joins TRBV24-1 to TRBJ2-3; D is uncertain. Germline V gene data show CDR1 as KGHDR and CDR2 as SFDVKD. CDR3 size: 14 residues. V was clipped by 3 bases and J by 0 bases, with 6 bases between them. The CDR3 region has the DNA TGTGCCACCAGTGATACAGCAAGCACAGATACGCAGTATTTT. Translated: CATSDTASTDTQYF.

V is TRBV7-9 and J is TRBJ2-3; D remains unclear. V was cut by 3 bases and J by 3 bases, with 16 bases left in between. CDR1 and CDR2 (germline): SEHNR, FQNEAQ (reference sequence). This CDR3 comprises 16 residues. Here the CDR3 reads CASSFSDPIGTDTQYF. CDR3 bases: TGTGCCAGCAGCTTTTCGGATCCGATAGGGACAGATACGCAGTATTTT.

The J gene is TRBJ2-5, the V gene TRBV6-5, with 9 bases matching TRBD2. The J segment lost 5 bases and the V segment lost 9 bases, leaving 4 bases of the junction unmatched. CDR3 size: 12 residues. Germline V gene lookup returns CDR1 MNHEY and CDR2 SVGAGI. The CDR3 spells CASTSGGETQYF. CDR3 DNA sequence: TGTGCCAGTACGAGCGGGGGGGAGACCCAGTACTTC.

The chain joins TRBV11-3 to TRBJ2-3, with 9 bases that match TRBD2. The germline gives CDR1 SGHNT, CDR2 YENEEA. This CDR3 is built from 14 residues. The V and J ends lost 5 bases and 6 bases, in that order; junction bases with no gene match: 6. CDR3 residues: CASSPLAGSDTQYF. The CDR3 region has the DNA TGTGCCAGCAGCCCTCTAGCGGGATCTGATACGCAGTATTTT.

The rearrangement uses TRBV7-2 and TRBJ1-5; D unclear. Germline CDR1 and CDR2: SGHTA and FQGNSA. The CDR3 has 14 residues. Trimming pared 2 bases from V and 3 bases from J, leaving 8 bases between. CDR3: CASSLRGANQPQHF. The DNA for the CDR3 is TGTGCCAGCAGCTTACGGGGAGCCAATCAGCCCCAGCATTTT.

This chain uses TRBV7-6 with TRBJ1-6, with D hard to call. Germline CDR1 reads SGHVS; CDR2 reads FNYEAQ. The CDR3 runs 15 residues. V was trimmed by 5 bases and J by 0 bases, leaving 8 bases between them. DNA for the CDR3: TGTGCCAGCAGCAAGGGATCCTCCTATAATTCACCCCTCCACTTT. Translating it yields CASSKGSSYNSPLHF.

This sequence joins TRBV6-2 or TRBV6-3 and TRBJ2-7, with D uncertain. Trimming stripped 0 bases from V and 3 bases from J, with 9 bases between. Germline CDR1 MNHEY, CDR2 SVGEGT. CDR3 length: 14 amino acids. The CDR3 nucleotides read TGTGCCAGCAGTTACTCGACCGTCGTCTACGAGCAGTACTTC. It encodes CASSYSTVVYEQYF.

This chain links TRBV5-8 with TRBJ1-1; TRBD1 aligns across 9 bases. The J segment lost 4 bases and the V segment lost 5 bases, leaving 6 bases of the junction unmatched. This CDR3 contains 14 residues. The germline V gene has CDR1 SGHTS and CDR2 YDEGEE. The CDR3 DNA reads as TGTGCCAGCAGGCGACGGGACAGGGCCACTGAAGCTTTCTTT. Protein: CASRRRDRATEAFF.

This chain connects TRBV2 to TRBJ1-3; D not resolved. CDR1 and CDR2 (germline): SNHLY, FYNNEI. Trimming removed 6 bases at V and 4 bases at J, with 16 bases between. The CDR3 covers 15 residues. CDR3: CASSPTEGWGNTIYF. CDR3 nucleotide sequence: TGTGCCAGCAGCCCAACAGAAGGTTGGGGAAACACCATATATTTT. The complete variable domain, with remaining parts taken from reference TRBV2 and TRBJ1-3, reads EPEVTQTPSHQVTQMGQEVILRCVPISNHLYFYWYRQILGQKVEFLVSFYNNEISEKSEIFDDQFSVERPDGSNFTLKIRSTKLEDSAMYFCASSPTEGWGNTIYFGEGSWLTVV.

The CDR3 loop is CASSQVLTGSYGYTF. The CDR3 DNA reads TGCGCCAGCAGCCAAGTACTAACAGGGAGTTATGGCTACACCTTC. The chain is built from TRBV4-3 and TRBJ1-2; perhaps TRBD1 as D (6 bases). The germline V gene encodes CDR1 LGHNA and CDR2 YSLEER. This CDR3 is 15 amino acids long. V dropped 1 base and J dropped 5 bases, with 14 bases sitting between them.

The chain is built from TRBV6-6 and TRBJ1-1; 8 positions match TRBD1. This CDR3 region has 14 residues. The germline gives CDR1 MNHNY, CDR2 SVGAGI (reference sequence). The junction had 5 bases not matched to a gene; V was cut back by 7 bases and J by 1 base. The CDR3 reads CASNGQGKNTEAFF. As DNA, the CDR3 is TGTGCCAGCAATGGACAGGGAAAGAACACTGAAGCTTTCTTT.